This TCR beta chain was identified during a study of cytomegalovirus exposure and HLA in healthy donors. Healthy individuals who donated bone marrow served as the donors. To note about this clone: Its antigen is undetermined.

Germline V lookup: CDR1 LGHNA, CDR2 YSLEER. This CDR3 is built from 17 residues. With 1 base clipped from V and 0 bases from J, the junction kept 7 bases outside the gene matches. Primers: 60 Vbeta forward and 13 Jbeta reverse. Measured with immunoSEQ multiplex PCR; TCRdb has only the in-frame clones, and not every one. The data contain approximately 130,000 clones, 60% to 85% of them singletons. Whole-study results and caveats: While the bulk of TCR sequences proved rare, some public TCRs turned up in many donors. According to reports, the classifier identified cytomegalovirus status with high specificity and sensitivity.

This clonotype was sampled from a man aged 30-40 years in good health and CMV-seronegative. The rearrangement joins TRBV4-3 to TRBJ2-7, with 9 nucleotides matching TRBD1. Sequences were obtained from PBMCs. The CDR3 DNA follows: TGCGCCAGCAGCCAAGGGATTACAGGGGGCATCTCCTACGAGCAGTACTTC. Residues: CASSQGITGGISYEQYF.